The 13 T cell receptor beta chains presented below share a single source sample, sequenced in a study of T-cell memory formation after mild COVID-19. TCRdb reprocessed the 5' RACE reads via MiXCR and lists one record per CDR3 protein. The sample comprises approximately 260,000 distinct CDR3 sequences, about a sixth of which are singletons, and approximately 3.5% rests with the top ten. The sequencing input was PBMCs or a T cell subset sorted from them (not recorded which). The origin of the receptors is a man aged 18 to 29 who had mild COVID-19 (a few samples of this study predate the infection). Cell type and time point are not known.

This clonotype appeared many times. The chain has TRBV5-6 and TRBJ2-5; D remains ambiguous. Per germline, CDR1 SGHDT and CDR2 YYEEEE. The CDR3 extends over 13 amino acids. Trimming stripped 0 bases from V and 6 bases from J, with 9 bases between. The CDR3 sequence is CASSLDMVKTQYF. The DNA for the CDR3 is TGTGCCAGCAGCTTGGACATGGTTAAGACCCAGTACTTC.

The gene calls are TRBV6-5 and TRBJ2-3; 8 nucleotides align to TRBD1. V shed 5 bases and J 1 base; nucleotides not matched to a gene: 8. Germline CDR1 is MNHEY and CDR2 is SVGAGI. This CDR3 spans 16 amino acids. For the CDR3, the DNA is TGTGCCAGCAGTCTCACAGGGGGGAGAGGCACAGATACGCAGTATTTT. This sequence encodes CASSLTGGRGTDTQYF.

The CDR3 DNA reads TGCGCCAGCAGCCAAGGGGTCCAGGAAAAACTGTTTTTT. Translating it yields CASSQGVQEKLFF. The chain uses TRBV4-1 and TRBJ1-4; D remains ambiguous. This CDR3 spans 13 amino acids. The germline gives CDR1 MGHRA, CDR2 YSYEKL. Trimming left V 1 base short and J 8 bases short, with 8 bases between.

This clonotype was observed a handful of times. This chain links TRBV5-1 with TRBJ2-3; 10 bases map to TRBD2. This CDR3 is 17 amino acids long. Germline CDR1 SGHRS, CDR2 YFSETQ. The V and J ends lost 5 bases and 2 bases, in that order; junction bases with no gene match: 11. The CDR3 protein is CASSSTLAGALTDTQYF. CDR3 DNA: TGCGCCAGCAGTTCTACCCTAGCGGGGGCCCTCACAGATACGCAGTATTTT.

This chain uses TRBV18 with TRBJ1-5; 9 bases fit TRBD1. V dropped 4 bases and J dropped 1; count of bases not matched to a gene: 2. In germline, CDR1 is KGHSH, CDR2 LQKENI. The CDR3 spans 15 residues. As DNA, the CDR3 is TGTGCCAGCTCACAGGGACAGGGAAGCAATCAGCCCCAGCATTTT. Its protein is CASSQGQGSNQPQHF.

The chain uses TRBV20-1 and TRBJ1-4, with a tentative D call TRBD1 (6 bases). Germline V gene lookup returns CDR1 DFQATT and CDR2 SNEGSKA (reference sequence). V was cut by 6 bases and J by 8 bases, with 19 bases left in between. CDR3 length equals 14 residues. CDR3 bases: TGCAGTGCCTCAACCGGGACACGGAGAGAAAAACTGTTTTTT. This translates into CSASTGTRREKLFF.

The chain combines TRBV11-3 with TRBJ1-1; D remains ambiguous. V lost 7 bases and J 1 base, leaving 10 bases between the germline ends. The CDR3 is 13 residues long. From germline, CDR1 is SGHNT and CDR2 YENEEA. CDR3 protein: CASKGGENTEAFF. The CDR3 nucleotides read TGTGCCAGCAAGGGCGGAGAGAACACTGAAGCTTTCTTT.

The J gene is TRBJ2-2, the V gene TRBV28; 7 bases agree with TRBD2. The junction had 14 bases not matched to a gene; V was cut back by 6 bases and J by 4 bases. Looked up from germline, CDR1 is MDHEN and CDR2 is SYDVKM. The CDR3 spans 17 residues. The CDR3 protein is CASSPAGGIGSTGELFF. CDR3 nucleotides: TGTGCCAGCAGCCCAGCCGGGGGGATCGGTAGCACCGGGGAGCTGTTTTTT.

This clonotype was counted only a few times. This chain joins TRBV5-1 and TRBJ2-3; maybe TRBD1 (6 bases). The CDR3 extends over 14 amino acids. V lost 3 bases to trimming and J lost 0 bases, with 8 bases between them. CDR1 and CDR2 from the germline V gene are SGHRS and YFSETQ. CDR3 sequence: CASSWTASTDTQYF. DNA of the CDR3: TGCGCCAGCAGCTGGACAGCTAGCACAGATACGCAGTATTTT.

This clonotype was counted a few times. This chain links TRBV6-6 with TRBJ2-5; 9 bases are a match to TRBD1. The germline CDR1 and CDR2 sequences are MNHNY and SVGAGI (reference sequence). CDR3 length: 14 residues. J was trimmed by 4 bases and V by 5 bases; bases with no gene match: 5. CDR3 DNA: TGTGCCAGCAGTCGGGACAGGGATGGAGAGACCCAGTACTTC. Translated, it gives CASSRDRDGETQYF.

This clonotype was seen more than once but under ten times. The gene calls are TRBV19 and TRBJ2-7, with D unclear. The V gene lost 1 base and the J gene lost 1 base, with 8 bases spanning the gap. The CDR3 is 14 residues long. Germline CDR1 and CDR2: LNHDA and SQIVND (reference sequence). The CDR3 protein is CASSIGTASYEQYF. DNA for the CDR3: TGTGCCAGTAGTATAGGGACCGCATCCTACGAGCAGTACTTC. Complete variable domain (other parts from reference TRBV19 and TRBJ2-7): DGGITQSPKYLFRKEGQNVTLSCEQNLNHDAMYWYRQDPGQGLRLIYYSQIVNDFQKGDIAEGYSVSREKKESFPLTVTSAQKNPTAFYLCASSIGTASYEQYFGPGTRLTVT.

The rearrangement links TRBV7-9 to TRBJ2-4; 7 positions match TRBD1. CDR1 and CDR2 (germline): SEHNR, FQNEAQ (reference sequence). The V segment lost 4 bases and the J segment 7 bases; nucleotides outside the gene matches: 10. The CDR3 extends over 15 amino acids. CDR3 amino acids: CASSYRGTFRNIQYF. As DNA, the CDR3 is TGTGCCAGCAGCTACAGGGGTACGTTTCGGAACATTCAGTACTTC.

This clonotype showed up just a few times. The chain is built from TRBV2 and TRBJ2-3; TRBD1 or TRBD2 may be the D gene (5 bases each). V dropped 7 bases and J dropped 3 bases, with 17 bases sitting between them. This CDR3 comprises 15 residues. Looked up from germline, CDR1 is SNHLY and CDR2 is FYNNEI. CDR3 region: CASKGVRAGTDTQYF. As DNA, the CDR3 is TGTGCCAGCAAGGGAGTCAGGGCCGGGACAGATACGCAGTATTTT. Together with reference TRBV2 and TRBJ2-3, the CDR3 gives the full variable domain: EPEVTQTPSHQVTQMGQEVILRCVPISNHLYFYWYRQILGQKVEFLVSFYNNEISEKSEIFDDQFSVERPDGSNFTLKIRSTKLEDSAMYFCASKGVRAGTDTQYFGPGTRLTVL.